This T cell receptor (beta chain) was obtained from a study of tumor T cells in aggressive B-cell lymphoma (dated by TCRdb to about 2017). As regards this clone: No antigen is known for it. No qualities accompany the bases; no much larger clone lies one base away.

The CDR3 has 14 amino acids, counting the end cysteine and phenylalanine. Kept here is only the CDR3 DNA, which spans 42 bases and is read in frame from base 1. V and J are trimmed by 4 bases and 8 bases, and the gene matches miss 6 bases of the junction. The germline V gene sets CDR1 to SGDLS and CDR2 to YYNGEE. The library was generated by the immunoSEQ multiplex PCR assay. TCRdb stores this immuneACCESS table with in-frame sequences only. Part of the clones is absent; in the studies checked, under half of the shortfall reflects unresolved V genes, and no reason is known for the rest. The sample data list more than 7,000 clones, and roughly 84% of these were observed just once. Together, the top ten hold around 3.3% of the sample.

The specimen was tumor tissue. The receptor was derived from an adult with diffuse large B cell lymphoma. The chain is assembled from TRBV9 and TRBJ2-2, and TRBD1 matches 9 of the central bases. In nucleotide form, the sequence is TGTGCCAGCAGCCCGGGACAGGGATTAGGGGAGCTGTTTTTT. Protein translation: CASSPGQGLGELFF.